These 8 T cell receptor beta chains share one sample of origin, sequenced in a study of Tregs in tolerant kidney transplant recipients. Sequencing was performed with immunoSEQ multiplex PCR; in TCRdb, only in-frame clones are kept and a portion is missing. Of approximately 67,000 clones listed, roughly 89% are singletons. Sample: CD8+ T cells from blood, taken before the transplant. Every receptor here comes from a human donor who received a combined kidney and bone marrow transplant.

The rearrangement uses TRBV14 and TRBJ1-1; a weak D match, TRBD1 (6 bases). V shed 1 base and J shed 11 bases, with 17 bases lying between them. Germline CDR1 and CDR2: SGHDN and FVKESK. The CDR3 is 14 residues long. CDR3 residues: CASSQAQGPWEAFF. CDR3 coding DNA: TGTGCCAGCAGCCAAGCGCAGGGGCCATGGGAGGCTTTCTTT.

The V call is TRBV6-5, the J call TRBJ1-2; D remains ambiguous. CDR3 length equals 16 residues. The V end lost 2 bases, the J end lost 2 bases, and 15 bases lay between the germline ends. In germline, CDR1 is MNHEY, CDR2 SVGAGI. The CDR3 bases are TGTGCCAGCAGTTACAAACTAGGACTGACCAACTATGGCTACACCTTC. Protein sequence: CASSYKLGLTNYGYTF.

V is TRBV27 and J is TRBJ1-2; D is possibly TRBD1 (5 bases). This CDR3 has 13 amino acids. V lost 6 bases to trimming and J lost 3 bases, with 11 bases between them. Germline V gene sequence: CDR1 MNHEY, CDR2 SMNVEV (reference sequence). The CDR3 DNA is TGTGCCAGCAGCTCTCAGGGCTACTATGGCTACACCTTC. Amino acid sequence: CASSSQGYYGYTF.

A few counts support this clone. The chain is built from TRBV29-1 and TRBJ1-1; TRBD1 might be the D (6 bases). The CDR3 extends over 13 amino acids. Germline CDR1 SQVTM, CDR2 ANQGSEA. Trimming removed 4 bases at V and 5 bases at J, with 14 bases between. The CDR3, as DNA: TGCAGCGTTGCGGCAGGGGAGGGAACTGAAGCTTTCTTT. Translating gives CSVAAGEGTEAFF.

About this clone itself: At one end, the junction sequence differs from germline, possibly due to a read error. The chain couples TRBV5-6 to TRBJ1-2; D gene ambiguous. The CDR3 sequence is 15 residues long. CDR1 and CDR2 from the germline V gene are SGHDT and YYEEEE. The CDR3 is CASSMGRLTDYGYTF. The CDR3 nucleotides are TGTGCCAGCAGCATGGGCCGCCTAACTGACTACGGCTACACCTTC.

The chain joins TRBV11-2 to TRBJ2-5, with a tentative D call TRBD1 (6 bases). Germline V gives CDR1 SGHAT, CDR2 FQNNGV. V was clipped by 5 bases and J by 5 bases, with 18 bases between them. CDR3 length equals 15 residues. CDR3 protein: CASSVTGSPWETQYF. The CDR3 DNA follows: TGTGCCAGCAGCGTAACAGGGTCCCCGTGGGAGACCCAGTACTTC.

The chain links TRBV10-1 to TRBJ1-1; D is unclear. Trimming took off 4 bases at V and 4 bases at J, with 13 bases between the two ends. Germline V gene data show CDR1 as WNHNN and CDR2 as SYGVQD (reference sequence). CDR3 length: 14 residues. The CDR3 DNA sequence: TGCGCCAGCAGTGGGGTAAGGCCGGGCACTGAAGCTTTCTTT. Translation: CASSGVRPGTEAFF.

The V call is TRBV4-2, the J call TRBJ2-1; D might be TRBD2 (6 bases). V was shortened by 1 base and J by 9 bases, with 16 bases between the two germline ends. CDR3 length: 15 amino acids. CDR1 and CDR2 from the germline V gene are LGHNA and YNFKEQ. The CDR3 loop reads CASSQGVPSVSEQFF. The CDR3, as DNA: TGTGCCAGCAGCCAAGGAGTGCCTAGCGTGAGTGAGCAGTTCTTC.